Reported below is one T cell receptor (beta chain). The data stem from a study of beta chain features in type 1 diabetes. Expressed TCRB transcripts were sequenced because the entire RNA isolate underwent reverse transcription. The method was immunoSEQ multiplex PCR; TCRdb's version includes in-frame clones alone and lacks a portion of them. The sample yields 300,000 to 450,000 clones, about 20% seen once. Germline V CDR1 and CDR2: MNHEY, SVGAGI. The CDR3 sequence is 13 residues long. V was shortened by 1 base and J by 1 base, with 4 bases between the two germline ends. Sample: naive CD4+ T cells from blood. The sequence was collected from a woman aged 18-29 years in good health. The chain has TRBV6-5 and TRBJ1-1; D not resolved. CDR3 amino acids: CASSYYKNTEAFF. The CDR3 coding sequence is TGTGCCAGCAGTTACTACAAGAACACTGAAGCTTTCTTT.